The clone carrying this T cell receptor (beta chain) was detected a few times. What it recognizes is unknown. TCRdb fed the RACE reads into MiXCR, producing one record per CDR3 protein. The repertoire has 95,000 or so distinct CDR3 sequences, about 11% of them found once; the top ten carry 2% to 2.5%. Sample time point: patch test 1, 2 weeks after DPC sensitization. The sample's treatment: therapeutic diphenylcyclopropenone sensitization with weekly scalp DPC. The sample originates from a study of human T cells and chemical hapten exposure. Study details: An approximately 2 cm by approximately 2 cm inner upper arm patch received 2% DPC for sensitization. Each patient's scalp received weekly diphenylcyclopropenone throughout the roughly 25-week study. Study-wide points: No change in TCRs above 1 in 1000 frequency was produced by DPC sensitization.

CDR3 length: 18 amino acids. Germline CDR1 reads SGHVS; CDR2 reads FQNEAQ. Trimming removed 2 bases at V and 0 bases at J, with 19 bases between. The V call is TRBV7-8, the J call TRBJ1-1, with D perhaps TRBD1 (6 bases). This TCR was sampled from a man aged 35 to 55 with alopecia areata. Some clones in this sample may be carry-over from other donors' samples. Sequenced material: whole blood, taken in connection with sensitization to the hapten diphenylcyclopropenone (DPC). CDR3 loop: CASSLRLRGQSMNTEAFF. CDR3 sequence (DNA): TGTGCCAGCAGCTTACGGCTTAGAGGACAGAGTATGAACACTGAAGCTTTCTTT.